The present T cell receptor beta chain was sequenced within a study of radiotherapy plus CTLA-4 blockade in lung cancer listed by TCRdb under 2018. Background for the entire study: Among enrolled patients, 15% to 20% had an objective response and approximately 30% reached disease control.

The protocol used for the library was the immunoSEQ multiplex PCR assay. In TCRdb, the immuneACCESS table is reduced to in-frame sequences with V and J assigned. These tables do not hold every clone; where another copy was compared, an unresolved V gene accounts for under half, and the others remain unexplained. The sample profile shows approximately 46,000 clones; around 83% of them were found once. The ten largest clones take up 25% to 30% of the sample. This clone was detected a few times. Its cognate antigen has yet to be identified. The sample holds no much larger clone one base away, and base qualities are not on file. Broader findings and caveats from the paper: After treatment with radiotherapy and ipilimumab, TCR clones that originated in tumors expanded in peripheral blood. Increased serum interferon-beta after radiation, together with early dynamic changes in blood T cell clones, were reported to be the strongest predictors of response.

At the junction V is shortened by 6 bases and J by 5 bases, with 9 bases in between. The CDR3 measures 12 amino acids from cysteine to phenylalanine. The DNA shown is the 36-base CDR3, in frame from base 1. Per the germline V gene, SGHTA is the CDR1 and FQGTGA is the CDR2. The study evaluated CTLA-4 blockade (ipilimumab) given together with focal radiation therapy in patients who had chemo-refractory metastatic non-small-cell lung cancer. In this chain, TRBV7-3 is recombined with TRBJ2-3; the D gene is perhaps TRBD2, on 6 matching bases. The receptor was derived from a human donor with non-small cell lung cancer whose response to radiotherapy plus ipilimumab could not be evaluated. The source material was peripheral blood, sampled from a patient treated with radiotherapy plus ipilimumab. The CDR3 corresponds to CASRGRGDTQYF. The bases are TGTGCCAGCAGGGGGCGGGGAGATACGCAGTATTTT.